What follows are 5 T cell receptor beta chains derived from one specimen sequenced in a study of blood T cell repertoires in COVID-19. Using immunoSEQ multiplex PCR, the repertoire was profiled, and TCRdb retains in-frame clones only, with some absent. The sample lists 48,000 or so clones; over 65% were seen once. Sequenced material: peripheral blood. These receptors were collected from a woman in her fifties or sixties with acute or convalescent COVID-19.

This chain joins TRBV14 and TRBJ2-3, with 9 bases that match TRBD2. The CDR3 consists of 14 residues. Germline CDR1 is SGHDN and CDR2 is FVKESK. The ends lost 4 bases at V and 9 bases at J; junction bases unmatched: 8. The CDR3 coding sequence is TGTGCCAGCAGCCTTTTTCGGGGACTAGCAACGCAGTATTTT. Protein product: CASSLFRGLATQYF.

This chain joins TRBV12-3 or TRBV12-4 and TRBJ2-7; 8 positions agree with TRBD1. After removal of 6 bases from V and 7 bases from J, the junction contained 5 bases not matched to a gene. The CDR3 spans 12 residues. CDR3 region: CASSSDREEQYF. CDR3 nucleotides: TGTGCCAGCAGCTCGGACAGGGAAGAGCAGTACTTC.

The rearrangement uses TRBV14 and TRBJ2-3; 15 bases agree with TRBD2. Germline loops: CDR1 SGHDN, CDR2 FVKESK. V dropped 0 bases and J dropped 6; count of bases not matched to a gene: 7. There are 18 residues in the CDR3. CDR3 nucleotides: TGTGCCAGCAGCCAAGATACGGGGACTAGCGGGAGGTTGGATACGCAGTATTTT. Its translation: CASSQDTGTSGRLDTQYF.

This clone was picked up a small number of times. This chain uses TRBV9 with TRBJ1-3; D gene ambiguous. V dropped 0 bases and J dropped 1 base, with 5 bases sitting between them. The germline CDR1 and CDR2 sequences are SGDLS and YYNGEE. The CDR3 length is 14 residues. CDR3 DNA: TGTGCCAGCAGCGTAGCTAATTCTGGAAACACCATATATTTT. Its translation is CASSVANSGNTIYF.

The gene calls are TRBV3-1 (or the pseudogene TRBV3-2) and TRBJ2-5; the match to TRBD2 covers 7 bases. The CDR3 extends over 16 amino acids. Looked up from germline, CDR1 is LGHDT and CDR2 is YNNKEL (reference sequence). With 2 bases clipped from V and 1 base from J, the junction kept 7 bases outside the gene matches. This chain's CDR3 is CASSQTGGGFQETQYF. The CDR3 DNA is TGTGCCAGCAGCCAAACCGGCGGGGGTTTCCAAGAGACCCAGTACTTC.